The sequence of this T cell receptor (beta chain) was determined in a study of T-cell reconstitution after alpha-beta-depleted transplantation in children (dated by TCRdb to the mid-2010s). Broadly, across the study: The study quantitatively tracked T-cell immune reconstitution after TCRalphabeta/CD19-depleted allogeneic hematopoietic cell transplantation in children using TCR repertoire profiling.

The germline V and J ends show losses of 1 base and 0 bases respectively, and no gene match explains 6 bases of the junction. CDR1 and CDR2 (MNHEY, SVGEGT) derive from the germline V gene. Including cysteine and phenylalanine, the CDR3 has 18 amino acids. Only the CDR3 part of the read is kept: 54 bases, read in frame from the first base. This clonotype was observed at least ten times. Its antigen is currently not known. Within one base of it there is no much larger clone, and no base qualities were kept. Libraries came from PCR. Sequenced using an Illumina HiSeq 2500. To normalize quantification of the TCRbeta repertoire, the TCR libraries were built with molecular barcoding that relied on unique molecular identifiers. TCRdb reprocessed the public reads (quality trimming at Q25 with fastp, clone calling with MiXCR) and kept in-frame beta chains. Every entry covers one CDR3 protein and lists the most common genes and DNA from its rows. The sample table lists 170,000 or so distinct CDR3 sequences, approximately 7% of them with a count of one. 3% to 3.5% of the sample comes from the top ten.

Rearrangement joined TRBV6-2 or TRBV6-3 to TRBJ2-1, and 10 junction bases match TRBD2. The source was PBMCs from the stem cell graft donor, collected from the stem cell graft. The sequence came from a human donor who donated a stem cell graft to a child with Wiskott-Aldrich syndrome. The DNA sequence reads TGTGCCAGCAGTTACTTCCTCGCTAGCGGGAGCTCCTACAATGAGCAGTTCTTC. Its protein product is CASSYFLASGSSYNEQFF.